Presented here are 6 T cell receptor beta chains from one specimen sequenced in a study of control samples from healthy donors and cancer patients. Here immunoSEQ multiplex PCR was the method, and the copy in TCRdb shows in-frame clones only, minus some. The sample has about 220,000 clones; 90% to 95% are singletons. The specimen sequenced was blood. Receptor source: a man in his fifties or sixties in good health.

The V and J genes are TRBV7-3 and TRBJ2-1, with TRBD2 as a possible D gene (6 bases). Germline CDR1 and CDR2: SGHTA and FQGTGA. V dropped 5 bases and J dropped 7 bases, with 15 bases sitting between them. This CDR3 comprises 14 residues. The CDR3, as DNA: TGTGCCAGCAGCCCCGGAGGGAGCAGGAATGAGCAGTTCTTC. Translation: CASSPGGSRNEQFF.

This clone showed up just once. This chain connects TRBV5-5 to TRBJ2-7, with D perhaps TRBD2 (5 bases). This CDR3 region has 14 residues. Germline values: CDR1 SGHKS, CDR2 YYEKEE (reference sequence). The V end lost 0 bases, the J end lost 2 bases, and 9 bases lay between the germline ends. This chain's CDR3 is CASSLAGKAYEQYF. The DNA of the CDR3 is TGTGCCAGCAGCTTGGCGGGGAAGGCCTACGAGCAGTACTTC. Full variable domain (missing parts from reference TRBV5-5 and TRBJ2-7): DAGVTQSPTHLIKTRGQQVTLRCSPISGHKSVSWYQQVLGQGPQFIFQYYEKEERGRGNFPDRFSARQFPNYSSELNVNALLLGDSALYLCASSLAGKAYEQYFGPGTRLTVT.

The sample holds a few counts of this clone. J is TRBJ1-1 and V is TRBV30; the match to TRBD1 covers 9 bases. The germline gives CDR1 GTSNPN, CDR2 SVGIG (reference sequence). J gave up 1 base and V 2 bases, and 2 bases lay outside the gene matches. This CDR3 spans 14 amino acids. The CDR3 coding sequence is TGTGCCTGGAGTAAGGACAGGGGGAACACTGAAGCTTTCTTT. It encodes CAWSKDRGNTEAFF.

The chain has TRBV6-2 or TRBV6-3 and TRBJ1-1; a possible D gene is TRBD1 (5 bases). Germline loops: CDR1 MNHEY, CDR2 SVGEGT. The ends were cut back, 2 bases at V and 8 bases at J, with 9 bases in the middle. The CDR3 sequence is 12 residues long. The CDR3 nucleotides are TGTGCCAGCAGTTACCAAAGGGGAGAAGCTTTCTTT. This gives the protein CASSYQRGEAFF.

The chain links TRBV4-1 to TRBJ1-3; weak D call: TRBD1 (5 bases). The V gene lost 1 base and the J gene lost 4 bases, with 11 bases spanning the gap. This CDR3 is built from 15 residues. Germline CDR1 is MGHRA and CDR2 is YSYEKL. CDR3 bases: TGCGCCAGCAGCCAAGTAGGGGTGGCGGGAAACACCATATATTTT. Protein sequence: CASSQVGVAGNTIYF.

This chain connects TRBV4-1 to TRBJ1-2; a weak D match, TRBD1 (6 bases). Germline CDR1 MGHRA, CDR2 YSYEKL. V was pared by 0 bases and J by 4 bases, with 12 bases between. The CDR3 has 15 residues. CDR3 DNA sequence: TGCGCCAGCAGCCAAGATCAGGGGCGCCCCTATGGCTACACCTTC. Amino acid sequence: CASSQDQGRPYGYTF.